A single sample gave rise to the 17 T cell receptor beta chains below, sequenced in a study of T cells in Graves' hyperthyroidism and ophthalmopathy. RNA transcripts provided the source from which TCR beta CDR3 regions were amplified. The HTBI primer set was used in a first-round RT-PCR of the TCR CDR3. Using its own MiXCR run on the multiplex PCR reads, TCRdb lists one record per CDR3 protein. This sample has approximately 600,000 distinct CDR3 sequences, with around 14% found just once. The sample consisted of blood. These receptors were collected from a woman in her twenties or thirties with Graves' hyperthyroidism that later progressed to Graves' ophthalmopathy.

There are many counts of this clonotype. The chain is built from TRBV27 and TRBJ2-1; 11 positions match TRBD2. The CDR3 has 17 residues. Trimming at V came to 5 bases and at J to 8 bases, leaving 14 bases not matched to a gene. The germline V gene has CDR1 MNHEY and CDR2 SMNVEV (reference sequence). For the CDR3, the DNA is TGTGCCAGCAGTCCCCTTGGTTTAGCGGGAGGGCTGGATGAGCAGTTCTTC. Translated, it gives CASSPLGLAGGLDEQFF.

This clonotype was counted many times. The CDR3 DNA follows: TGTGCCAGCAGTTTGGGCGGGAGGGCCTCCGGGGAGCTGTTTTTT. Residues: CASSLGGRASGELFF. The chain carries TRBV27 and TRBJ2-2, with TRBD2 matching over 9 bases. The germline gives CDR1 MNHEY, CDR2 SMNVEV (reference sequence). The trim removed 3 bases at V and 6 bases at J, leaving 5 bases unmatched. The CDR3 runs 15 residues.

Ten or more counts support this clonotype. The CDR3 region is CASTQASGVYNEQFF. The CDR3 DNA is TGTGCCAGCACCCAGGCTAGCGGAGTTTACAATGAGCAGTTCTTC. V gene TRBV28 combines with J gene TRBJ2-1; the match to TRBD2 covers 7 bases. Losses at the gene ends were 7 bases for V and 4 bases for J; bases not matched to a gene: 10. Per the germline V gene, CDR1 is MDHEN and CDR2 is SYDVKM. This CDR3 spans 15 amino acids.

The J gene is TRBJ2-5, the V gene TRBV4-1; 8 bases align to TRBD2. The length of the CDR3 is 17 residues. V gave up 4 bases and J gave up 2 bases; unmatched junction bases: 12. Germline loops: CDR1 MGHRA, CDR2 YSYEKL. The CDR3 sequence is CASSPPSPIAGQETQYF. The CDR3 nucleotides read TGCGCCAGCAGCCCCCCCTCTCCGATAGCGGGGCAAGAGACCCAGTACTTC.

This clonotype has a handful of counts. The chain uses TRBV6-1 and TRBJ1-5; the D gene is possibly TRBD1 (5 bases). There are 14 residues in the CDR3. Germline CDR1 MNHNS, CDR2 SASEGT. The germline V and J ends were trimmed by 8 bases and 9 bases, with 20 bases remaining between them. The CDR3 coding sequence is TGTGCCAGCGGCCCTCAAACACGGGACGGGCCCCAGCATTTT. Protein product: CASGPQTRDGPQHF.

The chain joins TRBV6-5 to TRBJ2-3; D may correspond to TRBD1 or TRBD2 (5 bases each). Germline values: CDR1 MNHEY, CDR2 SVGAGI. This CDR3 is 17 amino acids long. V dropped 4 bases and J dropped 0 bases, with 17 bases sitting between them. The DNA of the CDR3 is TGTGCCAGCAGTTGGGTTATTACGGGACCAAGCACAGATACGCAGTATTTT. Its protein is CASSWVITGPSTDTQYF.

The CDR3 nucleotides read TGTGCCAGCAGAGACCGGGAAGGGGCCAAAAACATTCAGTACTTC. It is translated as CASRDREGAKNIQYF. V usage is TRBV6-2 or TRBV6-3 and J usage is TRBJ2-4, with D possibly TRBD2 on 5 matching bases. Germline V CDR1 and CDR2: MNHEY, SVGEGT. Trimming left V 6 bases short and J 1 base short, with 13 bases between. The CDR3 is made up of 15 amino acids.

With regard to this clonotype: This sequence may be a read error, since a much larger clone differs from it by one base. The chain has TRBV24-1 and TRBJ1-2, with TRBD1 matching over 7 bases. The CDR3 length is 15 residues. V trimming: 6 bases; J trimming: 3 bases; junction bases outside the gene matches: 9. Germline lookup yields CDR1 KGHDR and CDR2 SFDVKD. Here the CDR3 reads CATSSQGQRDYGYTF. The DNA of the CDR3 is TGTGCCACCAGTAGCCAGGGACAGAGGGACTATGGCTACACCTTC.

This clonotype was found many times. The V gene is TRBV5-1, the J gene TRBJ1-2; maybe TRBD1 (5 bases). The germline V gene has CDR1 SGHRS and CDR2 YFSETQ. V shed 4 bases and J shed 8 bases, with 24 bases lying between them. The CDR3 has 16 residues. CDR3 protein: CASSTDPRGETWGYTF. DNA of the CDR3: TGCGCCAGCAGCACGGACCCTCGAGGGGAAACCTGGGGCTACACCTTC.

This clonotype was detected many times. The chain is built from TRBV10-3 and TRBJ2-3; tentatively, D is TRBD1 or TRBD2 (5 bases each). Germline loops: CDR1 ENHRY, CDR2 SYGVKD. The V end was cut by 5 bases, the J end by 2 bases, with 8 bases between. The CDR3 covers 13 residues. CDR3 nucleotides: TGTGCCATCAGTTCGGGGCTCACAGATACGCAGTATTTT. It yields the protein CAISSGLTDTQYF.

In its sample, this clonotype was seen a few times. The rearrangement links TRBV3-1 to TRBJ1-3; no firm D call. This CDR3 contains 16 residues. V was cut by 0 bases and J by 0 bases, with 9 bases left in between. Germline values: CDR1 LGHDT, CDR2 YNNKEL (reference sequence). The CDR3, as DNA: TGTGCCAGCAGCCAAGAAACGCTGGACTCTGGAAACACCATATATTTT. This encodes CASSQETLDSGNTIYF.

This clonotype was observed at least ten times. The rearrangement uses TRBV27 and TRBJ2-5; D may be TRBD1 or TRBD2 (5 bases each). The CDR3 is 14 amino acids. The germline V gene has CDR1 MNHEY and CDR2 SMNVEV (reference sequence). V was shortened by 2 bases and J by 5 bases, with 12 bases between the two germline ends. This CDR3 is CASSLPRGAETQYF. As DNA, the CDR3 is TGTGCCAGCAGTTTACCCCGAGGGGCGGAGACCCAGTACTTC.

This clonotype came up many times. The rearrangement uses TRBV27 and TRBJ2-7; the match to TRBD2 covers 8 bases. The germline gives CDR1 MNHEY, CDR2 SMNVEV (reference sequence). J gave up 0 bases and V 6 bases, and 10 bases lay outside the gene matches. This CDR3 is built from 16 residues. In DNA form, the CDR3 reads TGTGCCAGCAGCTCTAAATTCGGGACTAGCTCCTACGAGCAGTACTTC. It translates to CASSSKFGTSSYEQYF.

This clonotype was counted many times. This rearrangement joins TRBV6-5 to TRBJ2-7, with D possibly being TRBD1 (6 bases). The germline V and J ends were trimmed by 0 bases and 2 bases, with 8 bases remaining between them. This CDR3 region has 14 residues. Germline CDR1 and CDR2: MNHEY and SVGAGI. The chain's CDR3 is CASSYSTGTYEQYF. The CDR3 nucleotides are TGTGCCAGCAGTTACTCTACAGGGACCTACGAGCAGTACTTC.

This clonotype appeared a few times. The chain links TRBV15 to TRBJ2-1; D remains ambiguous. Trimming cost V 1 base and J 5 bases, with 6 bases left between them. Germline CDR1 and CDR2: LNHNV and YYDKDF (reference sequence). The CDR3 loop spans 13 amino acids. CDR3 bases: TGTGCCACCAGCAGAGGCGGTGACAATGAGCAGTTCTTC. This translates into CATSRGGDNEQFF. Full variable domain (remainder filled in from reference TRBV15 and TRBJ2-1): DAMVIQNPRYQVTQFGKPVTLSCSQTLNHNVMYWYQQKSSQAPKLLFHYYDKDFNNEADTPDNFQSRRPNTSFCFLDIRSPGLGDTAMYLCATSRGGDNEQFFGPGTRLTVL.

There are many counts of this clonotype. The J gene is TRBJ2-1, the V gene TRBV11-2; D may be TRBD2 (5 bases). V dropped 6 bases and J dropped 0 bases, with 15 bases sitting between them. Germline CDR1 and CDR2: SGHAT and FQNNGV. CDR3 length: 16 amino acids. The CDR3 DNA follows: TGTGCCAGCAGTTCTCTAGCTTTCGGCTCCTACAATGAGCAGTTCTTC. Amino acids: CASSSLAFGSYNEQFF.

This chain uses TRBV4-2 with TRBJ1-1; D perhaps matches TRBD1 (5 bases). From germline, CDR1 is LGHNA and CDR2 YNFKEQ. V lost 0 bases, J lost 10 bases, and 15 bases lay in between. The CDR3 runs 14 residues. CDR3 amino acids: CASSQDAEGTGAFF. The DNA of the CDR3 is TGTGCCAGCAGCCAAGATGCCGAAGGGACGGGAGCTTTCTTT.